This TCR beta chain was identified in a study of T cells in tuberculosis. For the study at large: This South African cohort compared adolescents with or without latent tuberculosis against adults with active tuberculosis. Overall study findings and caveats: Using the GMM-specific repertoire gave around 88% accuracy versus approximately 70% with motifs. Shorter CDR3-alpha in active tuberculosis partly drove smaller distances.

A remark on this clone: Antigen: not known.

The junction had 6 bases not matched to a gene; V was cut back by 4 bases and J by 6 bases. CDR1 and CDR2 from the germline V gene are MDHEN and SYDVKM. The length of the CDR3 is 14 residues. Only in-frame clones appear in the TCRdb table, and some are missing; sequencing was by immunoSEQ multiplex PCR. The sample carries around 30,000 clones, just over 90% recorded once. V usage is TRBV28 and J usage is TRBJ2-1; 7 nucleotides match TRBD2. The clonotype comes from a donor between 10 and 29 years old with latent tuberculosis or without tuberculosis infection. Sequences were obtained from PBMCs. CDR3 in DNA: TGTGCCAGCAGTTCCGGGACTAAAATCAATGAGCAGTTCTTC. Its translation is CASSSGTKINEQFF.